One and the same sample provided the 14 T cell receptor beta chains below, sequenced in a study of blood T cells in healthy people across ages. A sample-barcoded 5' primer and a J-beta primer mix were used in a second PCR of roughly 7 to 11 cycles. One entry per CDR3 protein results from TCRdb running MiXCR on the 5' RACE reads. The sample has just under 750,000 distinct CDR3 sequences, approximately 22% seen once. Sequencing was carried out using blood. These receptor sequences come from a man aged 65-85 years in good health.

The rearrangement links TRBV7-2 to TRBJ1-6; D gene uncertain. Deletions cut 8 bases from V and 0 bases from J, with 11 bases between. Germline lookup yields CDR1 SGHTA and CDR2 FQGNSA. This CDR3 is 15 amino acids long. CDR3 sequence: CASCLSSSYNSPLHF. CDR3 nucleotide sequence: TGTGCCAGCTGCCTCAGTAGCTCCTATAATTCACCCCTCCACTTT.

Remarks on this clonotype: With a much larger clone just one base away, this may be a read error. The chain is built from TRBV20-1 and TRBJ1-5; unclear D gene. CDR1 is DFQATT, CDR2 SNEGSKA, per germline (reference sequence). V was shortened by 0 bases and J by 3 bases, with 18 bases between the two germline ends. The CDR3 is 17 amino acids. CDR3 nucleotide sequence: TGCAGTGCTAGAGAGAGGCCCGTCACTAATCTCAATCAGCCCCAGCATTTT. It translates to CSARERPVTNLNQPQHF.

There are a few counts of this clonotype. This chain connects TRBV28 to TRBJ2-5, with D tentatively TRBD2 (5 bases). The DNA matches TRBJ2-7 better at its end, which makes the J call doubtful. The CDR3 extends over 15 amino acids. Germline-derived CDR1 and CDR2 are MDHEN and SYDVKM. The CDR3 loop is CASSSHYLTRVEQYF. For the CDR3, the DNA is TGTGCCAGCAGTTCACATTACTTAACGAGGGTCGAGCAGTACTTC.

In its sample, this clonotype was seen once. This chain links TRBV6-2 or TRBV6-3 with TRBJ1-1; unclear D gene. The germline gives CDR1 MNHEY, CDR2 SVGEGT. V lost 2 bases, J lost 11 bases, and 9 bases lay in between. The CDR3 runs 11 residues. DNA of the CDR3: TGTGCCAGCAGTTACGCGGACCCGGCTTTCTTT. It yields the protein CASSYADPAFF.

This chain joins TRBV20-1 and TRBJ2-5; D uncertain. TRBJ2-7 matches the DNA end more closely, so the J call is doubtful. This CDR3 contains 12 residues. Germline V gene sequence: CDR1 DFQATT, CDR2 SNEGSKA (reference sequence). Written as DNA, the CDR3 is TGCAGTGCTCTGGACCCCTCCTACGAGCAGTACTTC. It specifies CSALDPSYEQYF.

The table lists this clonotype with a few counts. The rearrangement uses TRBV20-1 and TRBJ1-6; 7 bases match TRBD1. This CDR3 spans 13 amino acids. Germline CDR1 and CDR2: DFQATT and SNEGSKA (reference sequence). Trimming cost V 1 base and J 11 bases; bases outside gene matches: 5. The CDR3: CSARGQQGPPLHF. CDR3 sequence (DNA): TGCAGTGCTAGAGGGCAACAGGGGCCACCCCTCCACTTT.

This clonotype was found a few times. CDR3 nucleotide sequence: TGTGCCAGCAGTCCCCACTTACAGGGGGCGACTGAAGCTTTCTTT. Amino acid sequence: CASSPHLQGATEAFF. The rearrangement uses TRBV28 and TRBJ1-1, with 9 bases identical to TRBD1. The CDR3 length is 15 residues. From germline, CDR1 is MDHEN and CDR2 SYDVKM. V gave up 5 bases and J gave up 5 bases; unmatched junction bases: 9.

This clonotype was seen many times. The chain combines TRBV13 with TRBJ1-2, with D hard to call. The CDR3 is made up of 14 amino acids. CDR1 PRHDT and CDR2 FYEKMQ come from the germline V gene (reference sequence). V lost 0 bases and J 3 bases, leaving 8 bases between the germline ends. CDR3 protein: CASSLGVGYYGYTF. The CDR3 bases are TGTGCCAGCAGCTTAGGCGTGGGTTACTATGGCTACACCTTC. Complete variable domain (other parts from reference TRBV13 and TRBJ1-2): AAGVIQSPRHLIKEKRETATLKCYPIPRHDTVYWYQQGPGQDPQFLISFYEKMQSDKGSIPDRFSAQQFSDYHSELNMSSLELGDSALYFCASSLGVGYYGYTFGSGTRLTVV.

Written as DNA, the CDR3 is TGCGCCAGCAGTGAGAGGGCGGGAGCTGATGAGCAGTTCTTC. Protein: CASSERAGADEQFF. The chain uses TRBV10-2 and TRBJ2-1, with TRBD2 matching over 7 bases. The CDR3 loop spans 14 amino acids. V trimming: 2 bases; J trimming: 8 bases; junction bases outside the gene matches: 6. Germline V gene sequence: CDR1 WSHSY, CDR2 SAAADI.

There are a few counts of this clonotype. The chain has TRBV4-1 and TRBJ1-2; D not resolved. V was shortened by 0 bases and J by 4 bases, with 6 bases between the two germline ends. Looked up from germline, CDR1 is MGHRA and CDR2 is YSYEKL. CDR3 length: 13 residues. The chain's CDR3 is CASSQDLLYGYTF. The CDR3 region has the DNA TGCGCCAGCAGCCAAGATCTCCTCTATGGCTACACCTTC.

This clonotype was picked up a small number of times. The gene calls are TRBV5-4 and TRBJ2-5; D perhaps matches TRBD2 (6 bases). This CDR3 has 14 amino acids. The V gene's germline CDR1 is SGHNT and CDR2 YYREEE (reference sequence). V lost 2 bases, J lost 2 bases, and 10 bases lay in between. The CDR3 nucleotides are TGTGCCAGCAGCTTAGACCGGGAGCAAGAGACCCAGTACTTC. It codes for CASSLDREQETQYF.

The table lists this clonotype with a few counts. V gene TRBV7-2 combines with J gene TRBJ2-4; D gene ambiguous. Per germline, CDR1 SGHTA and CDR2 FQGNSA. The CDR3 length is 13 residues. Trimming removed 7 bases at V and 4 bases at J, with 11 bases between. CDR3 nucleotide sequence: TGTGCCAGCACCCCGGGCAGGAAAAACATTCAGTACTTC. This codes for CASTPGRKNIQYF.

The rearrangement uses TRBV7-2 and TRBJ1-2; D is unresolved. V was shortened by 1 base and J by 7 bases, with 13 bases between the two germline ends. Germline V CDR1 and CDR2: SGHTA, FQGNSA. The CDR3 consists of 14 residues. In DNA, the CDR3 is TGTGCCAGCAGCTTAGAGGCCTTAAGGGCTGGCTACACCTTC. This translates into CASSLEALRAGYTF. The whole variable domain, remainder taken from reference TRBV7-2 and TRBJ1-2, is GAGVSQSPSNKVTEKGKDVELRCDPISGHTALYWYRQSLGQGLEFLIYFQGNSAPDKSGLPSDRFSAERTGGSVSTLTIQRTQQEDSAVYLCASSLEALRAGYTFGSGTRLTVV.

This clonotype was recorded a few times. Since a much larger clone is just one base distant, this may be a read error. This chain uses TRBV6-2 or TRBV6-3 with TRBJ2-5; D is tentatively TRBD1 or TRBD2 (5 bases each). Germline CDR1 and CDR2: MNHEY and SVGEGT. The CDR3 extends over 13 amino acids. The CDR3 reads CASSYDSYNERFF. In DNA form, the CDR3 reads TGTGCCAGCAGTTACGACAGTTACAATGAGCGGTTCTTC.